These 9 T cell receptor beta chains were all obtained from the same sample, sequenced in a study of T cell repertoires in cytomegalovirus infection. From the reads, TCRdb called clonotypes with MiXCR, one entry per CDR3 protein. The sample has roughly 990,000 distinct CDR3 sequences, roughly 30% seen once. The antigens these receptors bind are not known. Sample: cultured CD8+ T cells from PBMCs, taken from culture after CMV antigen stimulation. These receptor sequences come from a human donor in good health (CMV status not recorded). Some clones in this sample may be carry-over from other donors' samples.

A few counts support this clonotype. CDR3 residues: CASSIDGYEQYV. DNA for the CDR3: TGTGCCAGCAGTATCGACGGGTACGAGCAGTACGTC. The gene calls are TRBV6-1 and TRBJ2-7; D unclear. CDR3 length equals 12 residues. Germline CDR1 reads MNHNS; CDR2 reads SASEGT. V was trimmed by 5 bases and J by 4 bases, leaving 9 bases between them.

Only a few counts were recorded for this clonotype. The chain employs TRBV12-3 or TRBV12-4 and TRBJ2-7, with D possibly being TRBD1 (5 bases). CDR3 length: 13 residues. V lost 6 bases to trimming and J lost 5 bases, with 14 bases between them. CDR3 nucleotide sequence: TGTGCCAGCAGGGGATGGGGCCCGGACGAGCAGTACTTC. This sequence encodes CASRGWGPDEQYF.

This clonotype was detected a few times. The chain combines TRBV12-3 or TRBV12-4 with TRBJ1-1; no reliable D call. The CDR3 spans 10 residues. The V and J ends lost 9 bases and 6 bases respectively, with 8 bases between them. CDR3 protein: CASTSAEAFF. CDR3 bases: TGTGCCAGTACGTCCGCTGAAGCTTTCTTT.

J is TRBJ1-4 and V is TRBV25-1; possible D gene TRBD1, 6 bases. The CDR3 is 14 amino acids. The V and J ends lost 5 bases and 8 bases respectively, with 15 bases between them. The germline CDR1 and CDR2 sequences are MGHDK and SYGVNS. CDR3 sequence: CASSLRDNLEKLFF. The CDR3 bases are TGTGCCAGCAGTCTACGGGACAACCTCGAAAAACTGTTTTTT.

This clonotype was counted between two and nine times. V gene TRBV2 combines with J gene TRBJ2-3; 11 nucleotides match TRBD2. Germline-derived CDR1 and CDR2 are SNHLY and FYNNEI. CDR3 length: 15 residues. The junction had 6 bases not matched to a gene; V was cut back by 9 bases and J by 1 base. The CDR3 coding sequence is TGTGCCAGTCAGGAACTAGCGGGGGGCACAGATACGCAGTATTTT. Translation: CASQELAGGTDTQYF.

V usage is TRBV6-1 and J usage is TRBJ2-7; D is unclear. The CDR3 consists of 13 residues. Trimming took off 8 bases at V and 2 bases at J, with 13 bases between the two ends. Germline CDR1 reads MNHNS; CDR2 reads SASEGT. CDR3 sequence: CASWAFSPYEQYF. As DNA, the CDR3 is TGTGCCAGCTGGGCGTTCTCCCCCTACGAGCAGTACTTC.

The chain has TRBV5-6 and TRBJ1-6, with 8 bases aligning to TRBD1. CDR1 is SGHDT and CDR2 is YYEEEE in the germline V gene. CDR3 length: 14 residues. The junction had 5 bases not matched to a gene; V was cut back by 5 bases and J by 7 bases. CDR3 in DNA: TGTGCCAGCAGAGGACAGGGCACAAATTCACCCCTCCACTTT. It codes for CASRGQGTNSPLHF.

The chain joins TRBV11-3 to TRBJ1-5, with D possibly being TRBD1 (5 bases). Trimming removed 7 bases from V and 0 bases from J, with 22 bases in between. Looked up from germline, CDR1 is SGHNT and CDR2 is YENEEA. This CDR3 is 18 amino acids long. CDR3 nucleotides: TGTGCCAGCACCGGCTTAGGGGCCAGGAACAATAGCAATCAGCCCCAGCATTTT. Amino acid sequence: CASTGLGARNNSNQPQHF.

V gene TRBV6-8 combines with J gene TRBJ2-1, with 12 bases matching TRBD2. Germline CDR1 is MNHGY and CDR2 is SAAAGT. This CDR3 spans 14 amino acids. Trimming took 7 bases from V and 7 from J; bases not matched to a gene: 5. The DNA for the CDR3 is TGTGCCAGCAAACTGACTAGCGGGGGAAATGAGCAGTTCTTC. It is translated as CASKLTSGGNEQFF.